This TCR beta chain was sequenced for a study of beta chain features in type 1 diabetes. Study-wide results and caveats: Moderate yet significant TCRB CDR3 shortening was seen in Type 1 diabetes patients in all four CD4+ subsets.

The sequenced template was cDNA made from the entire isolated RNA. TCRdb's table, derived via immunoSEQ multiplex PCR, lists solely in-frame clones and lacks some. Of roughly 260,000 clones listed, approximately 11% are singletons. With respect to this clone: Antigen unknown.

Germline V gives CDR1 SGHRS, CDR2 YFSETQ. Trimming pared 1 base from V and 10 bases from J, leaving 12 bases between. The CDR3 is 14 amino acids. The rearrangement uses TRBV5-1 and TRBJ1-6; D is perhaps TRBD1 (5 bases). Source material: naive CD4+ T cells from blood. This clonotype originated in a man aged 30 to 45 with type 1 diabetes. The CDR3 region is CASSLFRVNSPLHF. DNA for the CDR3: TGCGCCAGCAGCTTGTTCAGGGTAAACTCACCCCTCCACTTT.